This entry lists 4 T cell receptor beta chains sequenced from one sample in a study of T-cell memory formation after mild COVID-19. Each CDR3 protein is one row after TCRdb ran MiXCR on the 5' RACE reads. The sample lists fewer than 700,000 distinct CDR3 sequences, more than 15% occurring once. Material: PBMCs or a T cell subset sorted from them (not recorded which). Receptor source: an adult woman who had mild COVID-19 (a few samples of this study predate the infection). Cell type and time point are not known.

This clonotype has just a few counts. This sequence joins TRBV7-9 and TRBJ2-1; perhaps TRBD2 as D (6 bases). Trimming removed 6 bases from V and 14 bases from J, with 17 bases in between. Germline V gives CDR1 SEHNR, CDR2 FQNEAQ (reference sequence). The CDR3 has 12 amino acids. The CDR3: CASRRGLGWEFF. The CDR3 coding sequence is TGTGCCAGCAGGCGGGGACTGGGATGGGAGTTCTTC.

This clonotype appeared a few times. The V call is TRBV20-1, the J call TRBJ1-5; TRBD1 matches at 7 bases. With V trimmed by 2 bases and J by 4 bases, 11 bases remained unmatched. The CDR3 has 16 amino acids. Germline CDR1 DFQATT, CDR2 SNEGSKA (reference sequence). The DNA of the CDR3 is TGCAGTGCTAGATATGCAGGGGGAGGATGGAATCAGCCCCAGCATTTT. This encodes CSARYAGGGWNQPQHF.

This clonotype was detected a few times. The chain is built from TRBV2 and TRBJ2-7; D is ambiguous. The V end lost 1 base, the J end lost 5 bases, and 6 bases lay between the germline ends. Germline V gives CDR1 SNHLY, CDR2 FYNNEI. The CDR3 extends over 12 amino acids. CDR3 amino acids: CASSEEDDEQYF. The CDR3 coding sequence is TGTGCCAGCAGTGAAGAGGACGACGAGCAGTACTTC. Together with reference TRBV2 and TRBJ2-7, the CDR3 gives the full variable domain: EPEVTQTPSHQVTQMGQEVILRCVPISNHLYFYWYRQILGQKVEFLVSFYNNEISEKSEIFDDQFSVERPDGSNFTLKIRSTKLEDSAMYFCASSEEDDEQYFGPGTRLTVT.

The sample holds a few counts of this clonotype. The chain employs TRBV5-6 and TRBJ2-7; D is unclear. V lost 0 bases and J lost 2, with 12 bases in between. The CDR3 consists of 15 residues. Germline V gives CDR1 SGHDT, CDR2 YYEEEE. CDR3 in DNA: TGTGCCAGCAGCTTGGGAGGAGTTTTAGCCTACGAGCAGTACTTC. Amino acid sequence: CASSLGGVLAYEQYF. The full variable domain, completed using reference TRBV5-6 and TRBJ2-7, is DAGVTQSPTHLIKTRGQQVTLRCSPKSGHDTVSWYQQALGQGPQFIFQYYEEEERQRGNFPDRFSGHQFPNYSSELNVNALLLGDSALYLCASSLGGVLAYEQYFGPGTRLTVT.